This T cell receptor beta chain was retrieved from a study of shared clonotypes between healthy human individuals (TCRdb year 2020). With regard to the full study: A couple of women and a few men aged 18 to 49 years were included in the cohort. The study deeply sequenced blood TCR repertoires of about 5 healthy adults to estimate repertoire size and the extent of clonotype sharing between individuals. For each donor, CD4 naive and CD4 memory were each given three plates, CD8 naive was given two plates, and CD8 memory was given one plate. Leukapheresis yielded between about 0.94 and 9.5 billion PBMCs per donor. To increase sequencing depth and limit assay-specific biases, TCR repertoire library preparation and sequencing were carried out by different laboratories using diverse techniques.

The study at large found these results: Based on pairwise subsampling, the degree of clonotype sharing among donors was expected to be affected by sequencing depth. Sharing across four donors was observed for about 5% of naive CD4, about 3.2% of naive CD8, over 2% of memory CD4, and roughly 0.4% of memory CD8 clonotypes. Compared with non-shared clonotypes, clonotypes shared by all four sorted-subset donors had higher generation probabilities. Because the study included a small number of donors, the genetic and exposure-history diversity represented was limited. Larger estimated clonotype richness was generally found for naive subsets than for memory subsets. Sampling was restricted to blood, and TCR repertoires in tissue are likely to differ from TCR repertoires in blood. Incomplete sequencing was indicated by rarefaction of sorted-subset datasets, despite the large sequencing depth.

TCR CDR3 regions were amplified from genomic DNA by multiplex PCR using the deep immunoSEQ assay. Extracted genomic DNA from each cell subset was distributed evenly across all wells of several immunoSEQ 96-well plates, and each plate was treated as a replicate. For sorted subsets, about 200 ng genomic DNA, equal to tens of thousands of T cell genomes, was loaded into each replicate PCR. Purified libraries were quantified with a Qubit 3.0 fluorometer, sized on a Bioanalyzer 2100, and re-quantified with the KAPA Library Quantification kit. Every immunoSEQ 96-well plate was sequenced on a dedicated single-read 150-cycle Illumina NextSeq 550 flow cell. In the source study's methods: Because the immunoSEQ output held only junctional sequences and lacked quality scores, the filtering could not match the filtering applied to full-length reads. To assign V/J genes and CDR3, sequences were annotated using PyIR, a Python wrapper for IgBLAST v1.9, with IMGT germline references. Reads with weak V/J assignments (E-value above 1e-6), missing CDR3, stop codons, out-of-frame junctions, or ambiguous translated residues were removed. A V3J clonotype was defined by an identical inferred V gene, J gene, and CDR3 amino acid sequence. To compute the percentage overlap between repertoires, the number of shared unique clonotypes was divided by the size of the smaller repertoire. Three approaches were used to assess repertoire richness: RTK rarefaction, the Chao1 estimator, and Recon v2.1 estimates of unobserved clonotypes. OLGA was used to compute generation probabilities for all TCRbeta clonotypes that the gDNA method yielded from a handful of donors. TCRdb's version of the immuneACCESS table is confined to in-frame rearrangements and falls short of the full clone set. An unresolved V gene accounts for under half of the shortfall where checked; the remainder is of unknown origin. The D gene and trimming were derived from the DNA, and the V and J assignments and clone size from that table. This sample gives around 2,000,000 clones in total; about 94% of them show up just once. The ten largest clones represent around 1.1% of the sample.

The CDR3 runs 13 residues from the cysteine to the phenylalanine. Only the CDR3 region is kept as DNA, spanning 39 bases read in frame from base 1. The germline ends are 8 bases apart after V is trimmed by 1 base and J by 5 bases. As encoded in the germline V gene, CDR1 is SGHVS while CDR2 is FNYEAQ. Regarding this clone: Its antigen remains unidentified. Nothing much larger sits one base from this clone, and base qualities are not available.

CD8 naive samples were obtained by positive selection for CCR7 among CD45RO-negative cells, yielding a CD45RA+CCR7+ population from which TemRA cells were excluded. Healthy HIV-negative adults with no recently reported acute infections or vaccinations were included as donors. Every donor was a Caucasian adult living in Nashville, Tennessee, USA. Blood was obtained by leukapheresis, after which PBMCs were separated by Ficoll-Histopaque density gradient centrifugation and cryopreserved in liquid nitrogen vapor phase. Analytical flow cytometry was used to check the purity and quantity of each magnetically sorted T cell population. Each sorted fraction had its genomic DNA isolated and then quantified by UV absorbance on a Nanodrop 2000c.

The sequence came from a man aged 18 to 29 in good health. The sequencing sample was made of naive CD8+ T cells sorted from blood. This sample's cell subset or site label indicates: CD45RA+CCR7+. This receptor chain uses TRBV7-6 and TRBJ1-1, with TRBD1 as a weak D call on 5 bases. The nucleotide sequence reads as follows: TGTGCCAGCAGCTTAGATCCAGGGACTGAAGCTTTCTTT. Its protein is CASSLDPGTEAFF. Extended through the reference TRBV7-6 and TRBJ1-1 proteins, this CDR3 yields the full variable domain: GAGVSQSPRYKVTKRGQDVALRCDPISGHVSLYWYRQALGQGPEFLTYFNYEAQQDKSGLPNDRFSAERPEGSISTLTIQRTEQRDSAMYRCASSLDPGTEAFFGQGTRLTVV.